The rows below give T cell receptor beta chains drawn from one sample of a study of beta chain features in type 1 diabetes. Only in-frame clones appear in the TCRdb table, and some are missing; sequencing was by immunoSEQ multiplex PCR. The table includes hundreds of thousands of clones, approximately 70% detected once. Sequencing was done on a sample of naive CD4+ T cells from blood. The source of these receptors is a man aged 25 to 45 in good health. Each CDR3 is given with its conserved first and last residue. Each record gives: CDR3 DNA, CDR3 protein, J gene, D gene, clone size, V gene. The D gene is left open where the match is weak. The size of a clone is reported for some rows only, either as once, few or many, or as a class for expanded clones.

TGCGCCAGCAGCCAATACACCCAGGGGGCAAGAACGCAGTATTTT	CASSQYTQGARTQYF	TRBJ2-3	TRBD1	once	TRBV4-3
TGTGCCTGGAGTATCGGGCTTGTGGATACGCAGTATTTT	CAWSIGLVDTQYF	TRBJ2-3	-	few	TRBV30
TGTGCCAGCAGTTTGTCGGGACTGGGCTCCGGGGAGCTGTTTTTT	CASSLSGLGSGELFF	TRBJ2-2	-	-	TRBV28
TGTGCCAGCAGCCTTGGACAGAACACTGAAGCTTTCTTT	CASSLGQNTEAFF	TRBJ1-1	-	-	TRBV7-2
TGTGCCTGGAGTGAAGGGGGGGAGACCCAGTACTTC	CAWSEGGETQYF	TRBJ2-5	-	-	TRBV30
TGTGCCAGCAGTGGCGCAGGGTGGTACGGCACAGATACGCAGTATTTT	CASSGAGWYGTDTQYF	TRBJ2-3	-	few	TRBV27
TGCGCCAGCAGCTTGGCGGGGGCACCCGCCCCCCTCCACTTT	CASSLAGAPAPLHF	TRBJ1-6	-	-	TRBV5-1
TGTGCCAGCAACACTCCCGGGACTAGCGGGGTCGAGCAGTACTTC	CASNTPGTSGVEQYF	TRBJ2-7	TRBD2	-	TRBV7-2
TGTGCCTGGAGTGTAACAGGGGGCCGGCAGCCCCAGCATTTT	CAWSVTGGRQPQHF	TRBJ1-5	TRBD1	-	TRBV30
TGTGCAAGCAATTCTGGGGCCAACGTCCTGACTTTC	CASNSGANVLTF	TRBJ2-6	-	-	TRBV11-2
TGTGCCACCAGCGCCCGACAGCAAAACACTGAAGCTTTCTTT	CATSARQQNTEAFF	TRBJ1-1	-	once	TRBV15
TGTGCCTGGATGTCCCGTGACAATGAGCAGTTCTTC	CAWMSRDNEQFF	TRBJ2-1	-	few	TRBV30
TGTGCCAGCAGCCGGGACAGCTATGGCTACACCTTC	CASSRDSYGYTF	TRBJ1-2	TRBD1	few	TRBV7-2